The present entry profiles one TCR beta chain with its context. The source of the sample is a study of identical twins. TCRdb reprocessed the 5' RACE reads via MiXCR and lists one record per CDR3 protein. This table has just over 500,000 distinct CDR3 sequences, 22% appearing once. A further study also used this sample, focusing on T cells expressing NK-cell markers.

This TCR was sampled from a woman aged 18-29 years in good health. The sequencing sample was made of CD4+ T cells sorted from blood.

The CDR3 bases are TGCAGTGCTAGAGATCCAGTGGGAGGGGAAAAACTGTTTTTT. Encoded protein: CSARDPVGGEKLFF. This rearrangement joins TRBV20-1 to TRBJ1-4; unclear D gene. Germline V gene data show CDR1 as DFQATT and CDR2 as SNEGSKA (reference sequence). Deletions cut 0 bases from V and 8 bases from J, with 13 bases between. This CDR3 comprises 14 residues.